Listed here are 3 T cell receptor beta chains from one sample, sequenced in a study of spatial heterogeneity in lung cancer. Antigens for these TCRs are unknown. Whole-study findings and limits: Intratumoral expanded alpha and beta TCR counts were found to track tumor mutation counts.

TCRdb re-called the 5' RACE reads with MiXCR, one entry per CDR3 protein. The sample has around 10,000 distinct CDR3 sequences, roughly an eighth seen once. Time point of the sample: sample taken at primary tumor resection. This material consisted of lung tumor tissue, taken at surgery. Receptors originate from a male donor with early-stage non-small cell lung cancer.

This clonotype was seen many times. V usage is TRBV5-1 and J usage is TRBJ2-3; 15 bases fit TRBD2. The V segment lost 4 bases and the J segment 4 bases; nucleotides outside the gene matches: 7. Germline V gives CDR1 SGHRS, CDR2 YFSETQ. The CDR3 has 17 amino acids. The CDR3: CASSRSGLAGGADTQYF. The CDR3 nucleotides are TGCGCCAGCAGCCGCTCGGGACTAGCGGGAGGTGCAGATACGCAGTATTTT.

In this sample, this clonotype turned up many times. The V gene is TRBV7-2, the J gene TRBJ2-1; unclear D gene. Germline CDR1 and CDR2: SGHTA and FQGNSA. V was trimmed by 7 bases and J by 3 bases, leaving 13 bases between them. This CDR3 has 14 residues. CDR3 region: CASTRSVIYNEQFF. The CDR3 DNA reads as TGTGCCAGCACCCGGTCCGTTATCTACAATGAGCAGTTCTTC.

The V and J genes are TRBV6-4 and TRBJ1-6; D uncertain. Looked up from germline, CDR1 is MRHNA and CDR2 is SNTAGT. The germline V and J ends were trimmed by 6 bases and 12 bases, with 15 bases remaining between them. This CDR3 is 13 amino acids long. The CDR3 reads CASSLYGLGPLHF. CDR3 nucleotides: TGTGCCAGCAGCTTATACGGACTGGGACCCCTCCACTTT.